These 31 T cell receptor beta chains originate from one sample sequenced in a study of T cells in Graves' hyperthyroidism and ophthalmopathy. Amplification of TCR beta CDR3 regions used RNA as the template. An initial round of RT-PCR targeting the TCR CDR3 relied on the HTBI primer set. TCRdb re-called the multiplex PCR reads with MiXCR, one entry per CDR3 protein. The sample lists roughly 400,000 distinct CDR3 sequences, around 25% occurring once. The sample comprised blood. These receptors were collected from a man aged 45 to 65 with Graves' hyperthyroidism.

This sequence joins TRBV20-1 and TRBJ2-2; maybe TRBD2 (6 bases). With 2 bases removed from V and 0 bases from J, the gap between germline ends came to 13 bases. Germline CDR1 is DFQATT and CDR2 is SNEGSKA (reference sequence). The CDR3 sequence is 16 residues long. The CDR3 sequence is CSARLAGTSNTGELFF. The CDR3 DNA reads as TGCAGTGCTAGACTCGCCGGGACTTCGAACACCGGGGAGCTGTTTTTT.

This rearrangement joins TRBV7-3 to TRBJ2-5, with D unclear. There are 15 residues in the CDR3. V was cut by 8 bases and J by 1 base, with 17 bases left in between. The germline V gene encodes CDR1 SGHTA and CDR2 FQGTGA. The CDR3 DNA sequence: TGTGCCAGCGGCCGAACCTCGGCCATCCAAGAGACCCAGTACTTC. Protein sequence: CASGRTSAIQETQYF.

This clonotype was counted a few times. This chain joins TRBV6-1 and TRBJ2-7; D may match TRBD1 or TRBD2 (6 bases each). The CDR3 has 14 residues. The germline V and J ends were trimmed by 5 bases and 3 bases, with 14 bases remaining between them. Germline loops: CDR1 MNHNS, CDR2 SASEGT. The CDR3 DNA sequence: TGTGCCAGCAGTCCACGACAGGAGGGCTACGAGCAGTACTTC. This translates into CASSPRQEGYEQYF.

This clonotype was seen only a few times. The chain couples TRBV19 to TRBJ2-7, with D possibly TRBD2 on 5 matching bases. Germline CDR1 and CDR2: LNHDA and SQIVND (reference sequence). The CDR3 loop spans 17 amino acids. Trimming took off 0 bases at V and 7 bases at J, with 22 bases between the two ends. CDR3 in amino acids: CASSIDLFLGSGREQYF. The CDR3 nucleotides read TGTGCCAGTAGTATAGATCTATTTTTGGGCTCGGGAAGGGAGCAGTACTTC.

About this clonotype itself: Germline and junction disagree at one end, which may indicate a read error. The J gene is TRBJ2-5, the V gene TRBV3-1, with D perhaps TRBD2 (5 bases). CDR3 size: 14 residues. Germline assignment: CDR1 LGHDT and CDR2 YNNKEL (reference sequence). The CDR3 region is CASSPLGPQGTQYF. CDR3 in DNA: TGTGCCAGCAGCCCACTAGGACCCCAAGGGACCCAGTACTTC.

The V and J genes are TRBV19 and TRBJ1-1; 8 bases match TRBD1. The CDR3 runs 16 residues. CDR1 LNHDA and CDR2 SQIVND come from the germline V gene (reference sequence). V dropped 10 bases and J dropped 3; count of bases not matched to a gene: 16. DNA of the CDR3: TGTGCCACCGCTCCGCTCAGGGGGCGCTTTGACACTGAAGCTTTCTTT. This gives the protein CATAPLRGRFDTEAFF.

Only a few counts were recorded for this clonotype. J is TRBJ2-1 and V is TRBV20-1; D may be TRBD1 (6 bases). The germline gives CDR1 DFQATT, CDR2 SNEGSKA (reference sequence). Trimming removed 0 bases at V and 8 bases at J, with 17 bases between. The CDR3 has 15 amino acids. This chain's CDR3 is CSARDHGGIGDEQFF. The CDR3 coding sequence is TGCAGTGCTAGAGATCATGGGGGCATTGGGGATGAGCAGTTCTTC.

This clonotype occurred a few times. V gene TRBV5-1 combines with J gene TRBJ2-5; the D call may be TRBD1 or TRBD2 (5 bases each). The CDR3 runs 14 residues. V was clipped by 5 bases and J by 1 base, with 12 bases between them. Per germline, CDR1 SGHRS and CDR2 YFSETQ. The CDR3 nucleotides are TGCGCCAGCAGGGGGACCTATCCCCAAGAGACCCAGTACTTC. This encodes CASRGTYPQETQYF.

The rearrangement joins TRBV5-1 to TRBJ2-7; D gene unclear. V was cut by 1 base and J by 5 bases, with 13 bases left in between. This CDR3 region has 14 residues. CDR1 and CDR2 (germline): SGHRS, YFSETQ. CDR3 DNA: TGCGCCAGCAGCTTGATGGGCCTCGGCCACGAGCAGTACTTC. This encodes CASSLMGLGHEQYF.

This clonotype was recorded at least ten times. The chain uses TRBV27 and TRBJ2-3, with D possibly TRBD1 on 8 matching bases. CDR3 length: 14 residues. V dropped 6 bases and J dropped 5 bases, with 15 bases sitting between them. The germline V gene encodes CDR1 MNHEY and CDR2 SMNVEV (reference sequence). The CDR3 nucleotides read TGTGCCAGCAGACTCTACAGGGGGGGAGATACGCAGTATTTT. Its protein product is CASRLYRGGDTQYF.

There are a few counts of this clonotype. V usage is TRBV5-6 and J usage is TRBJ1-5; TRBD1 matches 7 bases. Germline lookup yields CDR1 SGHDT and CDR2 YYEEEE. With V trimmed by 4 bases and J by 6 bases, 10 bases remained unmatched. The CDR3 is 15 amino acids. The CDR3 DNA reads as TGTGCCAGCAGCCAACAGGGGACGGTCAGTCAGCCCCAGCATTTT. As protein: CASSQQGTVSQPQHF.

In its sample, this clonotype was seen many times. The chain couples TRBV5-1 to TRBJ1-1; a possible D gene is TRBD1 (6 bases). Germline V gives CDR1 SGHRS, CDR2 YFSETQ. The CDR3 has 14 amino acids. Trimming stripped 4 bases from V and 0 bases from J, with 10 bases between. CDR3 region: CASSGGQLNTEAFF. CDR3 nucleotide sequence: TGCGCCAGCAGCGGCGGACAGTTGAACACTGAAGCTTTCTTT.

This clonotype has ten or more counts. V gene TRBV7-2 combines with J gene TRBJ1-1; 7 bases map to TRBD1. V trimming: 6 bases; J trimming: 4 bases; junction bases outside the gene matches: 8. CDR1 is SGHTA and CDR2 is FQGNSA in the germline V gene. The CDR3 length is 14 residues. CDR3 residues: CASRLQGFGTEAFF. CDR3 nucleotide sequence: TGTGCCAGCAGACTACAGGGGTTCGGCACTGAAGCTTTCTTT.

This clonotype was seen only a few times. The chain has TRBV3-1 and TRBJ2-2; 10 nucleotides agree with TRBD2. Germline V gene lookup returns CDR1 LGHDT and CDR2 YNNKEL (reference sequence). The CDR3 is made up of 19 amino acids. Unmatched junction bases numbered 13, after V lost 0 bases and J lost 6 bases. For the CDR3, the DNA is TGTGCCAGCAGCCAAGATCTGGTGGGGCTAGCGGGAGCAGCCGGGGAGCTGTTTTTT. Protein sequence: CASSQDLVGLAGAAGELFF.

CDR3 nucleotide sequence: TGTGCCAGTAGCGATGCCCGCGACAGGGGGGGGGGGCTCACCTACGAGCAGTACTTC. This codes for CASSDARDRGGGLTYEQYF. This chain links TRBV19 with TRBJ2-7; TRBD1 matches at 9 bases. J gave up 2 bases and V 6 bases, and 20 bases lay outside the gene matches. The CDR3 has 19 residues. Germline V lookup: CDR1 LNHDA, CDR2 SQIVND (reference sequence).

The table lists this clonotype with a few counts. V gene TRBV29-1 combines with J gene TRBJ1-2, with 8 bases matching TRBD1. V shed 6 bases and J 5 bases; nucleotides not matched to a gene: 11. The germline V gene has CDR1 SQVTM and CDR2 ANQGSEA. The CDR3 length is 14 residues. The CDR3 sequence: CSVDRDARFYGYTF. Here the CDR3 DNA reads TGCAGCGTGGACAGGGACGCCCGATTTTATGGCTACACCTTC. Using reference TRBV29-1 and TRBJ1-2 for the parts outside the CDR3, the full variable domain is SAVISQKPSRDICQRGTSLTIQCQVDSQVTMMFWYRQQPGQSLTLIATANQGSEATYESGFVIDKFPISRPNLTFSTLTVSNMSPEDSSIYLCSVDRDARFYGYTFGSGTRLTVV.

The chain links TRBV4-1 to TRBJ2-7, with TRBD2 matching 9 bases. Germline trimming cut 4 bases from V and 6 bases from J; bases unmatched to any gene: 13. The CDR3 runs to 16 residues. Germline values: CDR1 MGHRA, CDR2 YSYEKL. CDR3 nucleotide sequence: TGCGCCAGCAGCCTGACCGTAGCGGGAGAGAGATGCGAGCAGTACTTC. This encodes CASSLTVAGERCEQYF.

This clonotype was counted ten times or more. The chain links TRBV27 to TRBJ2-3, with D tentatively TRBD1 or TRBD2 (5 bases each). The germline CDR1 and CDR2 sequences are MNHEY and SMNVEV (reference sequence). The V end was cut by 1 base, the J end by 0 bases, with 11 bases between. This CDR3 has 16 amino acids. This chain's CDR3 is CASSLLGELSTDTQYF. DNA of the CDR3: TGTGCCAGCAGTTTATTGGGGGAACTTAGCACAGATACGCAGTATTTT.

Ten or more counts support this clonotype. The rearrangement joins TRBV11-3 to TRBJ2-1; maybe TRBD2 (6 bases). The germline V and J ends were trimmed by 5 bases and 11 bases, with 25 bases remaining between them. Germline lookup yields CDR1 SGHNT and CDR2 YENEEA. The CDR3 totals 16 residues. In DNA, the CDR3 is TGTGCCAGCAGCCCCGCCCAGAGCCTCCGGGGAGGTAAGCAGTTCTTC. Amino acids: CASSPAQSLRGGKQFF.

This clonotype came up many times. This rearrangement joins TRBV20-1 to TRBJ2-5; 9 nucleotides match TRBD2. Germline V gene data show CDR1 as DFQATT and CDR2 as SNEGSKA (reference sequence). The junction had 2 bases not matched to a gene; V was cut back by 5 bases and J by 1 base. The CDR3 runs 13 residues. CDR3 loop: CSAPLAGQETQYF. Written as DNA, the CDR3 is TGCAGTGCTCCACTAGCGGGCCAAGAGACCCAGTACTTC.

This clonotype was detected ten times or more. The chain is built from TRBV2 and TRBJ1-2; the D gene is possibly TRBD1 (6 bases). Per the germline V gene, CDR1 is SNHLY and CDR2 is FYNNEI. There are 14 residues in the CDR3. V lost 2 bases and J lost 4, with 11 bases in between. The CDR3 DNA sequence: TGTGCCAGCAGTGAATGGGGGCAGATCTATGGCTACACCTTC. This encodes CASSEWGQIYGYTF.

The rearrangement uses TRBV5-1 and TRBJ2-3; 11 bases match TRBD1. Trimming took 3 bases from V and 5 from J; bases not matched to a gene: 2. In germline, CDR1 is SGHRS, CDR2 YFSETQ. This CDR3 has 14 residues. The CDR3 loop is CASSSGTGGDTQYF. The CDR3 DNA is TGCGCCAGCAGCTCCGGGACAGGGGGAGATACGCAGTATTTT. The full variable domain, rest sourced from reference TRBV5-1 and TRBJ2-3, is KAGVTQTPRYLIKTRGQQVTLSCSPISGHRSVSWYQQTPGQGLQFLFEYFSETQRNKGNFPGRFSGRQFSNSRSEMNVSTLELGDSALYLCASSSGTGGDTQYFGPGTRLTVL.

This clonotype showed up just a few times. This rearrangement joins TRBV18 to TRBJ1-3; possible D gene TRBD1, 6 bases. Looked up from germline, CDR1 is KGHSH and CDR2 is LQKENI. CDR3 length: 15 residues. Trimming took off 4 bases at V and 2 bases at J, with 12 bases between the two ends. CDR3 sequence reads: CASSLSGVPGNTIYF. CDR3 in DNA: TGTGCCAGCTCACTATCAGGGGTACCTGGAAACACCATATATTTT.

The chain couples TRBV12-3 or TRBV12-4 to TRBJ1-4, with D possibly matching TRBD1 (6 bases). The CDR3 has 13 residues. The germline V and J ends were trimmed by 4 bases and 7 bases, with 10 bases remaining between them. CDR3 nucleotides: TGTGCCAGCAGTTCGGGGGCGGGTGAAAAACTGTTTTTT. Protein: CASSSGAGEKLFF.

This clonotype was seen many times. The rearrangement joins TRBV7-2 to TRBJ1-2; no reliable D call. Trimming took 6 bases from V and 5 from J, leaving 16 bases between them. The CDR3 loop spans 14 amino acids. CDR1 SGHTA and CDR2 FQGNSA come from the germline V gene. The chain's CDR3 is CASSGGRNMYGYTF. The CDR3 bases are TGTGCCAGCAGTGGCGGAAGGAACATGTATGGCTACACCTTC.

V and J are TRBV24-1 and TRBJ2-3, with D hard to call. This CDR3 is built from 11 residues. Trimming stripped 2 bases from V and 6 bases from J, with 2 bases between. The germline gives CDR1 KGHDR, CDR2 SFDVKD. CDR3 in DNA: TGTGCCACCAGTGATTACGATACGCAGTATTTT. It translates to CATSDYDTQYF.

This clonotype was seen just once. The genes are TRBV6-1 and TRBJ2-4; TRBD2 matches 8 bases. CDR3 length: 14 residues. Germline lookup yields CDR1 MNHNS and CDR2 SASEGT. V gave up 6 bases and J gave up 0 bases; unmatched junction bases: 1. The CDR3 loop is CASSLAGAKNIQYF. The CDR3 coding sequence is TGTGCCAGCAGCCTAGCGGGAGCCAAAAACATTCAGTACTTC.

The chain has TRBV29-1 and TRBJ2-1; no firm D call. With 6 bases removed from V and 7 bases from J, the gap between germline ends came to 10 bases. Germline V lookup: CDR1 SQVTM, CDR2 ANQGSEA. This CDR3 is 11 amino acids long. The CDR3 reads CSVWAVNEQFF. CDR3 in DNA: TGCAGCGTCTGGGCCGTGAATGAGCAGTTCTTC.

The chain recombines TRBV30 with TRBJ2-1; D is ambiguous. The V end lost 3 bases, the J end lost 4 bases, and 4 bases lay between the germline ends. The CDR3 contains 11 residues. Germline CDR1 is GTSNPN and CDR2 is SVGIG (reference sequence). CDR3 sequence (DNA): TGTGCCTGGAGGGGTTACAATGAGCAGTTCTTC. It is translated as CAWRGYNEQFF.

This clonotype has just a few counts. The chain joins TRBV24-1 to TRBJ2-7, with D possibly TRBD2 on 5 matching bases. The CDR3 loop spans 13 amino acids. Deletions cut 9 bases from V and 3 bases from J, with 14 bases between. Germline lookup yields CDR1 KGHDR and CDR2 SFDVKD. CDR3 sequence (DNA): TGTGCCACCCAAGAGGGCAGTAACTACGAGCAGTACTTC. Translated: CATQEGSNYEQYF.

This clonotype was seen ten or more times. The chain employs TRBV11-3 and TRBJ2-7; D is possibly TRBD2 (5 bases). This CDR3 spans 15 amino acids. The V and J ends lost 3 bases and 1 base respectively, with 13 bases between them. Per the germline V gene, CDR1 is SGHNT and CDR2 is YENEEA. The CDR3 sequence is CASSFERGQSYEQYF. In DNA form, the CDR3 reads TGTGCCAGCAGCTTCGAACGGGGTCAGTCCTACGAGCAGTACTTC.